The 25 T cell receptor beta chains listed next were all sequenced from one sample in a study of CD8+ T cells in alopecia areata. cDNA prepared by RNA extraction and subsequent reverse transcription served as the template for sequencing. The repertoire was sequenced with immunoSEQ multiplex PCR; TCRdb's copy has only in-frame clones and lacks some. Altogether 90,000 or so clones are present, roughly 47% being singletons, with the ten largest covering more than 15%. This sample's treatment: oral pan-JAK inhibitor, 5-10 mg twice daily. Sequences were derived from CD8+ T cells sorted from blood, sampled at week 24, from a patient treated with tofacitinib. These receptors were collected from a human donor with alopecia areata.

V usage is TRBV7-9 and J usage is TRBJ2-1; 7 bases match TRBD2. With V trimmed by 7 bases and J by 4 bases, 10 bases remained unmatched. CDR3 size: 15 residues. The germline V gene has CDR1 SEHNR and CDR2 FQNEAQ (reference sequence). This CDR3 is CASTPPSGEYNEQFF. The DNA for the CDR3 is TGTGCCAGCACCCCTCCCAGCGGGGAATACAATGAGCAGTTCTTC.

This chain connects TRBV7-8 to TRBJ2-1; TRBD1 matches at 9 bases. Germline CDR1 SGHVS, CDR2 FQNEAQ. The CDR3 is 15 residues long. Trimming removed 6 bases from V and 8 bases from J; junction bases left unmatched: 11. Here the CDR3 reads CASRHRDREGDEQFF. The CDR3 nucleotides read TGTGCCAGCAGGCACCGGGACAGGGAAGGAGATGAGCAGTTCTTC.

This clone has just a few counts. The chain is built from TRBV6-5 and TRBJ2-3; D call uncertain. Per germline, CDR1 MNHEY and CDR2 SVGAGI. This CDR3 contains 15 residues. Trimming took 2 bases from V and 4 from J, leaving 13 bases between them. CDR3 bases: TGTGCCAGCAGTTACCAGAGAAACCCCCCAGATACGCAGTATTTT. Encoded protein: CASSYQRNPPDTQYF.

The J gene is TRBJ2-2, the V gene TRBV11-2, with 13 bases matching TRBD2. V dropped 10 bases and J dropped 3; count of bases not matched to a gene: 5. Germline-derived CDR1 and CDR2 are SGHAT and FQNNGV. This CDR3 contains 15 residues. The DNA of the CDR3 is TGTGCCACCACGGGACTAGCGGGATACACCGGGGAGCTGTTTTTT. Translation gives CATTGLAGYTGELFF. Full variable domain (rest looked up from reference TRBV11-2 and TRBJ2-2): EAGVAQSPRYKIIEKRQSVAFWCNPISGHATLYWYQQILGQGPKLLIQFQNNGVVDDSQLPKDRFSAERLKGVDSTLKIQPAKLEDSAVYLCATTGLAGYTGELFFGEGSRLTVL.

This clone was recorded at least ten times. V usage is TRBV30 and J usage is TRBJ2-1, with D perhaps given as TRBD1 or TRBD2 (5 bases each). The CDR3 is 12 residues long. The germline CDR1 and CDR2 sequences are GTSNPN and SVGIG (reference sequence). The V end was cut by 5 bases, the J end by 12 bases, with 17 bases between. DNA of the CDR3: TGTGCCTGGGGTCAATGGGACGGAGGGCAGTTCTTC. This encodes CAWGQWDGGQFF.

The table lists this clone with a count of one. The chain carries TRBV6-1 and TRBJ2-7; a possible D gene is TRBD2 (7 bases). The CDR3 contains 17 residues. Looked up from germline, CDR1 is MNHNS and CDR2 is SASEGT. Between the trimmed V and J ends, which lost 0 bases and 7 bases, there was a span of 22 bases. CDR3: CASSEAAGASGGIEQYF. CDR3 DNA: TGTGCCAGCAGTGAAGCTGCGGGGGCTAGCGGTGGGATTGAGCAGTACTTC.

This clone was detected only once. This chain joins TRBV5-1 and TRBJ1-2; D gene unclear. Germline CDR1 and CDR2: SGHRS and YFSETQ. Deletions cut 1 base from V and 5 bases from J, with 12 bases between. This CDR3 is built from 14 residues. The CDR3 spells CASSLNEGWYGYTF. The CDR3 DNA is TGCGCCAGCAGCTTGAACGAGGGTTGGTATGGCTACACCTTC.

The CDR3 region is CASSYETSGILHEQYF. In nucleotides, the CDR3 is TGTGCCAGCAGTTACGAAACTAGCGGGATCCTCCACGAGCAGTACTTC. The V and J genes are TRBV28 and TRBJ2-7; 10 nucleotides align to TRBD2. Unmatched junction bases numbered 11, after V lost 4 bases and J lost 5 bases. Germline CDR1 reads MDHEN; CDR2 reads SYDVKM. This CDR3 is built from 16 residues.

The rearrangement uses TRBV11-2 and TRBJ2-2; 8 bases map to TRBD1. The CDR3 is made up of 17 amino acids. With V trimmed by 3 bases and J by 4 bases, 10 bases remained unmatched. In germline, CDR1 is SGHAT, CDR2 FQNNGV. DNA for the CDR3: TGTGCCAGCAGCTTTAGGATAGGACAGGGCAGCACCGGGGAGCTGTTTTTT. Amino acid sequence: CASSFRIGQGSTGELFF.

The chain carries TRBV2 and TRBJ2-1; the match to TRBD2 covers 8 bases. There are 14 residues in the CDR3. Germline V gene data show CDR1 as SNHLY and CDR2 as FYNNEI. V lost 5 bases and J lost 8; bases outside the gene matches: 8. Here the CDR3 DNA reads TGTGCCAGCAGTCCCGGACTAGCTTGGGATGAGCAGTTCTTC. As protein: CASSPGLAWDEQFF.

The chain employs TRBV10-3 and TRBJ2-5, with 8 bases fitting TRBD1. This CDR3 has 13 amino acids. V lost 0 bases, J lost 7 bases, and 1 base stayed unmatched. Germline V gene sequence: CDR1 ENHRY, CDR2 SYGVKD. CDR3 protein: CAISESGTGTQYF. DNA for the CDR3: TGTGCCATCAGTGAGTCCGGGACAGGGACCCAGTACTTC.

This clone was seen a few times. The genes are TRBV12-2 and TRBJ1-1. TRBV12-2 is listed as a pseudogene. The CDR3 is 14 amino acids. The CDR3 DNA reads TGTGCAAGTCGCCTTCGTGGGGGTGGCACTGAAGCTTTCTTT. Amino acids: CASRLRGGGTEAFF.

Only a few counts were recorded for this clone. The chain has TRBV11-2 and TRBJ2-1; the D is unclear. Between the trimmed V and J ends, which lost 5 bases and 10 bases, there was a span of 18 bases. The CDR3 extends over 14 amino acids. Germline V CDR1 and CDR2: SGHAT, FQNNGV. The chain's CDR3 is CASSPDRPRREQFF. As DNA, the CDR3 is TGTGCCAGCAGCCCCGACCGACCCCGAAGAGAGCAGTTCTTC.

This clone showed up just a few times. The rearrangement joins TRBV6-5 to TRBJ1-4; D call uncertain. In germline, CDR1 is MNHEY, CDR2 SVGAGI. V was cut by 6 bases and J by 0 bases, with 11 bases left in between. This CDR3 contains 15 residues. The CDR3 loop is CASSYSRTTNEKLFF. CDR3 DNA: TGTGCCAGCAGCTACAGTAGAACAACTAATGAAAAACTGTTTTTT.

The chain joins TRBV4-1 to TRBJ2-1; 7 nucleotides line up with TRBD2. Trimming at V came to 2 bases and at J to 9 bases, leaving 16 bases not matched to a gene. The V gene's germline CDR1 is MGHRA and CDR2 YSYEKL. CDR3 length: 17 amino acids. CDR3 bases: TGCGCCAGCAGCCAACCTCGGGAGGCGGGGCTGGAGGCTGAGCAGTTCTTC. Its protein product is CASSQPREAGLEAEQFF.

This chain links TRBV9 with TRBJ2-4; D not certain. The CDR3 is 15 amino acids. Germline V gene sequence: CDR1 SGDLS, CDR2 YYNGEE. The ends were cut back, 5 bases at V and 0 bases at J, with 12 bases in the middle. The CDR3 loop reads CASSQTGLAKNIQYF. CDR3 coding DNA: TGTGCCAGCAGTCAGACGGGTCTAGCCAAAAACATTCAGTACTTC.

CDR3 sequence: CSVEDLGRGSNEQFF. The CDR3 bases are TGCAGCGTTGAAGATCTGGGAAGGGGGTCCAATGAGCAGTTCTTC. The gene calls are TRBV29-1 and TRBJ2-1; a possible D gene is TRBD1 (6 bases). Trimming stripped 0 bases from V and 6 bases from J, with 15 bases between. The CDR3 contains 15 residues. Germline V gene data show CDR1 as SQVTM and CDR2 as ANQGSEA.

The genes are TRBV6-6 and TRBJ2-2; TRBD1 might be the D (6 bases). Germline values: CDR1 MNHNY, CDR2 SVGAGI (reference sequence). There are 16 residues in the CDR3. The V and J ends lost 0 bases and 7 bases respectively, with 15 bases between them. CDR3 protein: CASSYSVWTAFGELFF. The CDR3 DNA sequence: TGTGCCAGCAGTTACTCGGTTTGGACAGCCTTCGGGGAGCTGTTTTTT.

This clone was observed a few times. The CDR3 region is CASTDSYEQYF. In DNA form, the CDR3 reads TGTGCCAGCACTGACTCCTACGAGCAGTACTTC. This rearrangement joins TRBV25-1 to TRBJ2-7; D not certain. Germline values: CDR1 MGHDK, CDR2 SYGVNS. The CDR3 covers 11 residues. V was trimmed by 7 bases and J by 0 bases, leaving 4 bases between them.

The CDR3 reads CASSQSLAGPTDTQYF. CDR3 DNA: TGTGCCAGCAGCCAAAGTCTAGCGGGGCCCACAGATACGCAGTATTTT. The J gene is TRBJ2-3, the V gene TRBV14; 9 bases agree with TRBD2. The CDR3 contains 16 residues. Trimming at V came to 2 bases and at J to 2 bases, leaving 5 bases not matched to a gene. CDR1 and CDR2 from the germline V gene are SGHDN and FVKESK.

The chain has TRBV7-9 and TRBJ1-2; D ambiguous. V lost 1 base and J lost 5, with 20 bases in between. Germline lookup yields CDR1 SEHNR and CDR2 FQNEAQ (reference sequence). The CDR3 runs to 17 residues. In nucleotides, the CDR3 is TGTGCCAGCAGCTTAGGGGCAGATCCTCGATTTTGGTATGGCTACACCTTC. It encodes CASSLGADPRFWYGYTF.

This clone has more than one count but fewer than ten. The chain carries TRBV14 and TRBJ2-1; D unresolved. V was pared by 2 bases and J by 6 bases, with 5 bases between. This CDR3 is built from 12 residues. In germline, CDR1 is SGHDN, CDR2 FVKESK. CDR3 residues: CASSQYGNEQFF. The CDR3, as DNA: TGTGCCAGCAGCCAATATGGCAATGAGCAGTTCTTC.

J is TRBJ2-7 and V is TRBV5-4; D unclear. Trimming stripped 2 bases from V and 2 bases from J, with 14 bases between. The germline gives CDR1 SGHNT, CDR2 YYREEE (reference sequence). The CDR3 totals 15 residues. CDR3 residues: CASSFAAATTYEQYF. For the CDR3, the DNA is TGTGCCAGCAGCTTTGCGGCAGCTACAACCTACGAGCAGTACTTC.

This chain uses TRBV5-4 with TRBJ1-1; D perhaps matches TRBD1 (5 bases). V was clipped by 6 bases and J by 4 bases, with 16 bases between them. Germline values: CDR1 SGHNT, CDR2 YYREEE (reference sequence). The CDR3 length is 14 residues. The CDR3 loop reads CASMDGVGVTEAFF. CDR3 in DNA: TGTGCCAGCATGGACGGGGTAGGGGTCACTGAAGCTTTCTTT.

The rearrangement links TRBV7-9 to TRBJ2-7, with D maybe TRBD2 (6 bases). The germline gives CDR1 SEHNR, CDR2 FQNEAQ (reference sequence). This CDR3 is built from 12 residues. V lost 5 bases and J lost 6, with 11 bases in between. In nucleotides, the CDR3 is TGTGCCAGCAGCCCAGGGAGGAGCGAGCAGTACTTC. Residues: CASSPGRSEQYF.